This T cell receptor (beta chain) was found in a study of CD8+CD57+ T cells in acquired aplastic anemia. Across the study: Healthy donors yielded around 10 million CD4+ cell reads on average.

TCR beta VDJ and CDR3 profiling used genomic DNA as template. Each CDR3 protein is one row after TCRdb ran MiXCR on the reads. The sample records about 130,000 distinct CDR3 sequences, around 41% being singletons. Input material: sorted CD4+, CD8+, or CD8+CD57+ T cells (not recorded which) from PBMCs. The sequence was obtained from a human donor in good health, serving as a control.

The CDR3 DNA follows: TGTGCCAGCAGTCCTACCCCCCGGACAGTATCCACTGAAGCTTTCTTT. Translated: CASSPTPRTVSTEAFF. The rearrangement links TRBV12-3 or TRBV12-4 to TRBJ1-1; possibly TRBD1 for D (6 bases). The CDR3 sequence is 16 residues long. The V end lost 5 bases, the J end lost 4 bases, and 20 bases lay between the germline ends.